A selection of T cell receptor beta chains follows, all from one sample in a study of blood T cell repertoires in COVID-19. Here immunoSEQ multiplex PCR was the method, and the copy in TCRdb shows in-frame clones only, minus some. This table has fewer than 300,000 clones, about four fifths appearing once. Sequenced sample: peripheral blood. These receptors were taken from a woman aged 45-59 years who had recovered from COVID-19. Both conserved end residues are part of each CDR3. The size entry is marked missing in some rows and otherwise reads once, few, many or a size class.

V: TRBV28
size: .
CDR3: CASSPRSYGYTF

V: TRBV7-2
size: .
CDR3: CASSLEPDQPQHF

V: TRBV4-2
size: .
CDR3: CASSQDGTSGEGYNEQFF

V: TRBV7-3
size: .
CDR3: CASSSGTGAYNEQFF

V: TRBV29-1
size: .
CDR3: CSVGVEGPDTQYF

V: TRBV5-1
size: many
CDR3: CASSSSGLAQQETQYF

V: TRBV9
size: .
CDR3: CASSPPGQRNYGYTF

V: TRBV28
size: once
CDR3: CASTAGQDLYEQYF

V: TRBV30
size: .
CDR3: CAWSVRGNQPQHF

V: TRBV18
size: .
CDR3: CASSPPGQDEAFF

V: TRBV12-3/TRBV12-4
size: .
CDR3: CASSLSGTEAFF

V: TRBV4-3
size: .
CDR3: CASSQDLAGGPDTQYF

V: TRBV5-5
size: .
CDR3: CASSSGTGGASDTQYF

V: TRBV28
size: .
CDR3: CASSFGQGTTDTQYF

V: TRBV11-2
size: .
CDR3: CASSSPTGAGNTEAFF

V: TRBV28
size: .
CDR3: CASIRGGANTEAFF

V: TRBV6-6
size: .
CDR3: CASSYSIQGWEQFF

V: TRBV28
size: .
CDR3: CASSGAGGPRTYEQYF

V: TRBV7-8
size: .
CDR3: CASSLFEGRDYGYTF

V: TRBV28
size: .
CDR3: CASRGGSVQPQHF

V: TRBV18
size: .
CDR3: CASSPTGDTQYF

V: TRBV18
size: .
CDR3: CASSPRDREKETQYF

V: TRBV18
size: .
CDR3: CASSPNRGGETQYF

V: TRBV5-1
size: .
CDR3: CASSFHTDTQYF

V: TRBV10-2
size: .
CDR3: CASAGGGLRDNEQFF

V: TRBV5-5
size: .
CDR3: CASRTGTGGSGELFF

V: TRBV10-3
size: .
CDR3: CAISGRGDTQYF

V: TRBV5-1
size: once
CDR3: CASSLPSGGEDTQYF